This entry lists 6 T cell receptor beta chains sequenced from one sample in a study of blood T cell repertoires in COVID-19 (dated by TCRdb to the early 2020s). The library was produced with the immunoSEQ multiplex PCR assay. TCRdb took this table from immuneACCESS and kept in-frame rearrangements with V and J called. Such tables lack part of the clones; where checked against another copy, unresolved V genes explain under half of the gap, and the rest is unexplained. The sample yields some 170,000 clones; 75% to 85% were counted once. The ten top clones hold roughly 15% of the sample. Sequencing was done on a sample of PBMCs or T cells enriched from blood (not recorded which). The receptors were gathered from a man aged 45 to 65 who had recovered from COVID-19.

The CDR3 region has the DNA TGCGCCAGCAGCCAAGATGAACGGCGGTTTCATGAACCCCTCCACTTT. Translating gives CASSQDERRFHEPLHF. The chain has TRBV4-1 and TRBJ1-6; unclear D gene. Germline CDR1 reads MGHRA; CDR2 reads YSYEKL. Trimming removed 0 bases from V and 12 bases from J, with 18 bases in between. The CDR3 extends over 16 amino acids.

J is TRBJ2-2 and V is TRBV18; TRBD2 might be the D (5 bases). Germline V gene data show CDR1 as KGHSH and CDR2 as LQKENI. The CDR3 consists of 15 residues. Trimming cost V 2 bases and J 5 bases, with 12 bases left between them. The CDR3 DNA follows: TGTGCCAGCTCACCATTTGGACTGGGGACCGGGGAGCTGTTTTTT. Amino acids: CASSPFGLGTGELFF.

The rearrangement joins TRBV3-1 (or the pseudogene TRBV3-2) to TRBJ1-2, with TRBD1 identical over 12 bases. Germline V CDR1 and CDR2: LGHDT, YNNKEL (reference sequence). This CDR3 contains 17 residues. J lost 8 bases, V lost 2 bases, and 12 bases had no gene match. The CDR3 sequence is CASSQRLPGTGGGGYTF. The CDR3 bases are TGTGCCAGCAGCCAACGACTGCCCGGGACAGGGGGCGGAGGCTACACCTTC.

The genes are TRBV5-6 and TRBJ2-5; D is ambiguous. Germline loops: CDR1 SGHDT, CDR2 YYEEEE. V was shortened by 2 bases and J by 3 bases, with 8 bases between the two germline ends. The CDR3 is 13 amino acids. CDR3 nucleotide sequence: TGTGCCAGCAGCTTTCTCACAGAAGAGACCCAGTACTTC. Encoded protein: CASSFLTEETQYF.

This chain joins TRBV5-1 and TRBJ2-3; 7 bases map to TRBD2. V lost 4 bases, J lost 0 bases, and 5 bases stayed unmatched. Germline CDR1 reads SGHRS; CDR2 reads YFSETQ. This CDR3 comprises 15 residues. CDR3 residues: CASSERGGSTDTQYF. DNA for the CDR3: TGCGCCAGCAGCGAGCGGGGAGGAAGCACAGATACGCAGTATTTT.

CDR3 region: CASSLVGGMDEQFF. The CDR3 DNA is TGTGCCAGCAGCTTAGTTGGAGGGATGGATGAGCAGTTCTTC. The V and J genes are TRBV7-9 and TRBJ2-1, with D possibly TRBD2 on 6 matching bases. V lost 1 base and J lost 8, with 12 bases in between. The CDR3 has 14 residues. Germline V CDR1 and CDR2: SEHNR, FQNEAQ (reference sequence).